These 10 T cell receptor beta chains were sequenced from one sample in a study of blood T cell repertoires in COVID-19. Here immunoSEQ multiplex PCR was the method, and the copy in TCRdb shows in-frame clones only, minus some. The profile shows some 370,000 clones, approximately 87% of them singletons. Sample: peripheral blood. The receptors derive from a woman aged 25 to 39 with COVID-19, enrolled during active disease.

This clone has ten or more counts. The V call is TRBV6-4, the J call TRBJ2-6; D is perhaps TRBD2 (5 bases). Germline CDR1 is MRHNA and CDR2 is SNTAGT. V was trimmed by 0 bases and J by 2 bases, leaving 8 bases between them. This CDR3 spans 16 amino acids. This CDR3 is CASSDSTTPGANVLTF. CDR3 bases: TGTGCCAGCAGTGACTCGACTACTCCTGGGGCCAACGTCCTGACTTTC.

The chain has TRBV6-6 and TRBJ2-1; D gene ambiguous. CDR1 and CDR2 from the germline V gene are MNHNY and SVGAGI (reference sequence). The CDR3 spans 11 residues. V lost 6 bases to trimming and J lost 10 bases, with 10 bases between them. Here the CDR3 reads CASSPLAEQFF. CDR3 coding DNA: TGTGCCAGCAGCCCCCTCGCGGAGCAGTTCTTC.

The gene calls are TRBV10-2 and TRBJ2-1, with TRBD2 as a possible D gene (6 bases). Germline V gene lookup returns CDR1 WSHSY and CDR2 SAAADI. The ends were cut back, 6 bases at V and 4 bases at J, with 7 bases in the middle. The CDR3 length is 12 residues. The CDR3 region has the DNA TGCGCCAGCAGGGACTATTACAATGAGCAGTTCTTC. Translated: CASRDYYNEQFF.

This clone showed up just once. V is TRBV28 and J is TRBJ1-4; D is perhaps TRBD1 (5 bases). The V gene's germline CDR1 is MDHEN and CDR2 SYDVKM. The CDR3 contains 13 residues. The V and J ends lost 4 bases and 7 bases respectively, with 10 bases between them. The CDR3 spells CASSSNQGEKLFF. CDR3 nucleotides: TGTGCCAGCAGTTCGAATCAGGGTGAAAAACTGTTTTTT. Looking up the rest from reference TRBV28 and TRBJ1-4 gives the full variable domain: DVKVTQSSRYLVKRTGEKVFLECVQDMDHENMFWYRQDPGLGLRLIYFSYDVKMKEKGDIPEGYSVSREKKERFSLILESASTNQTSMYLCASSSNQGEKLFFGSGTQLSVL.

The chain carries TRBV14 and TRBJ1-6; TRBD1 might be the D (6 bases). In germline, CDR1 is SGHDN, CDR2 FVKESK. The CDR3 sequence is 14 residues long. The V end was cut by 1 base, the J end by 11 bases, with 12 bases between. The CDR3 here is CASSQVQGKTPLHF. The CDR3 DNA sequence: TGTGCCAGCAGCCAAGTTCAGGGGAAGACACCCCTCCACTTT.

This clone was found once. The J gene is TRBJ1-1, the V gene TRBV6-5, with 10 bases fitting TRBD1. This CDR3 spans 13 amino acids. CDR1 and CDR2 (germline): MNHEY, SVGAGI. V shed 6 bases, J shed 4 bases, and the junction held 2 bases outside the gene matches. Written as DNA, the CDR3 is TGTGCCAGCAGGGGGACAGGGGCCACTGAAGCTTTCTTT. Encoded protein: CASRGTGATEAFF.

Here the CDR3 DNA reads TGTGCCAGCAGTTATGGAGAGATGAACACTGAAGCTTTCTTT. It codes for CASSYGEMNTEAFF. The J gene is TRBJ1-1, the V gene TRBV6-5, with no clear D. The V end was cut by 3 bases, the J end by 0 bases, with 8 bases between. Germline CDR1 is MNHEY and CDR2 is SVGAGI. This CDR3 contains 14 residues.

This chain joins TRBV6-5 and TRBJ2-1, with D tentatively TRBD1 (6 bases). The germline V gene has CDR1 MNHEY and CDR2 SVGAGI. Between the trimmed V and J ends, which lost 7 bases and 1 base, there was a span of 14 bases. This CDR3 has 15 amino acids. CDR3 residues: CASIKIQGSYNEQFF. The CDR3 nucleotides are TGTGCCAGCATCAAAATACAGGGTTCCTACAATGAGCAGTTCTTC.

This chain joins TRBV9 and TRBJ2-2, with TRBD2 matching over 12 bases. Germline loops: CDR1 SGDLS, CDR2 YYNGEE. The length of the CDR3 is 17 residues. Trimming removed 0 bases from V and 6 bases from J; junction bases left unmatched: 6. The CDR3 sequence: CASSVGQTSGSPGELFF. CDR3 DNA sequence: TGTGCCAGCAGCGTAGGGCAGACTAGCGGGAGTCCCGGGGAGCTGTTTTTT.

This chain joins TRBV29-1 and TRBJ2-2, with 10 positions matching TRBD2. Germline loops: CDR1 SQVTM, CDR2 ANQGSEA. The ends lost 5 bases at V and 2 bases at J; junction bases unmatched: 8. This CDR3 has 16 residues. The CDR3 nucleotides are TGCAGCGTTAAAACCGGGACTAGCGTTAACACCGGGGAGCTGTTTTTT. This codes for CSVKTGTSVNTGELFF.